Presented here are 26 T cell receptor beta chains from one specimen sequenced in a study of cytomegalovirus exposure and HLA in healthy donors. Primers for the PCR totalled 60 Vbeta and 13 Jbeta. Measured with immunoSEQ multiplex PCR; TCRdb has only the in-frame clones, and not every one. Of a few hundred thousand clones in the sample, around 88% were seen once. Sequences were obtained from PBMCs. All receptors derive from a woman between 18 and 30 years old in good health and CMV-seronegative.

The chain links TRBV6-5 to TRBJ2-7; perhaps TRBD2 as D (6 bases). V lost 6 bases and J 1 base, leaving 16 bases between the germline ends. From germline, CDR1 is MNHEY and CDR2 SVGAGI. The length of the CDR3 is 15 residues. The CDR3 region has the DNA TGTGCCAGCAGAGCCCTGGGAGGCCGTTCCTACGAGCAGTACTTC. Protein: CASRALGGRSYEQYF.

The rearrangement joins TRBV5-8 to TRBJ1-6, with TRBD1 matching over 7 bases. The CDR3 totals 15 residues. The junction had 10 bases not matched to a gene; V was cut back by 3 bases and J by 10 bases. Germline-derived CDR1 and CDR2 are SGHTS and YDEGEE. The CDR3 sequence is CASSSRTGLGSPLHF. CDR3 DNA: TGTGCCAGCAGCTCCAGGACAGGATTGGGGTCACCCCTCCACTTT.

J is TRBJ1-1 and V is TRBV6-5; TRBD1 might be the D (5 bases). The CDR3 runs 16 residues. CDR1 is MNHEY and CDR2 is SVGAGI in the germline V gene. V was clipped by 0 bases and J by 1 base, with 12 bases between them. CDR3 in amino acids: CASSYSQGVANTEAFF. CDR3 bases: TGTGCCAGCAGTTACTCCCAGGGTGTAGCGAACACTGAAGCTTTCTTT.

J is TRBJ2-1 and V is TRBV13; possibly TRBD1 for D (6 bases). Germline V gene data show CDR1 as PRHDT and CDR2 as FYEKMQ (reference sequence). The CDR3 is made up of 15 amino acids. The V and J ends lost 8 bases and 5 bases respectively, with 19 bases between them. CDR3 sequence: CASGSGTWGHNEQFF. CDR3 nucleotide sequence: TGTGCCAGCGGATCCGGGACATGGGGTCACAATGAGCAGTTCTTC.

V usage is TRBV27 and J usage is TRBJ2-3, with 10 bases aligning to TRBD2. The CDR3 has 16 amino acids. V trimming: 1 base; J trimming: 4 bases; junction bases outside the gene matches: 5. CDR1 and CDR2 from the germline V gene are MNHEY and SMNVEV (reference sequence). CDR3 DNA: TGTGCCAGCAGTTTATTGGCTAGCGGGGGAGCAGATACGCAGTATTTT. Amino acid sequence: CASSLLASGGADTQYF.

V usage is TRBV6-1 and J usage is TRBJ2-4, with TRBD2 as a possible D gene (6 bases). Deletions cut 3 bases from V and 3 bases from J, with 12 bases between. CDR1 MNHNS and CDR2 SASEGT come from the germline V gene. This CDR3 is 15 amino acids long. CDR3 residues: CASSEGLGGKNIQYF. The CDR3 nucleotides read TGTGCCAGCAGTGAGGGGTTGGGGGGCAAAAACATTCAGTACTTC.

The rearrangement links TRBV11-3 to TRBJ2-1, with D possibly TRBD2 on 6 matching bases. From germline, CDR1 is SGHNT and CDR2 YENEEA. This CDR3 has 15 amino acids. The V and J ends lost 0 bases and 8 bases respectively, with 14 bases between them. CDR3 residues: CASSLELARRDEQFF. In DNA, the CDR3 is TGTGCCAGCAGCTTAGAACTAGCCCGAAGGGATGAGCAGTTCTTC.

J is TRBJ2-7 and V is TRBV7-2, with 9 positions matching TRBD2. V shed 5 bases and J 4 bases; nucleotides not matched to a gene: 9. The length of the CDR3 is 15 residues. Germline CDR1 and CDR2: SGHTA and FQGNSA. CDR3 amino acids: CASSPRGGGGYEQYF. CDR3 sequence (DNA): TGTGCCAGCAGCCCCCGGGGCGGGGGGGGATACGAGCAGTACTTC.

The V and J genes are TRBV5-4 and TRBJ2-1; 9 bases are shared with TRBD2. CDR1 is SGHNT and CDR2 is YYREEE in the germline V gene (reference sequence). The CDR3 is made up of 17 amino acids. J gave up 0 bases and V 3 bases, and 7 bases lay outside the gene matches. This CDR3 is CASSSSGRTSSYNEQFF. DNA for the CDR3: TGTGCCAGCAGCTCGAGCGGGAGGACCAGCTCCTACAATGAGCAGTTCTTC.

The chain combines TRBV4-2 with TRBJ1-2; no firm D call. V lost 0 bases and J lost 3, with 8 bases in between. This CDR3 has 14 amino acids. Germline V gene lookup returns CDR1 LGHNA and CDR2 YNFKEQ. CDR3 loop: CASSQDRSYYGYTF. The DNA of the CDR3 is TGTGCCAGCAGCCAAGATCGGAGTTACTATGGCTACACCTTC.

The rearrangement uses TRBV28 and TRBJ2-2; a weak D match, TRBD2 (6 bases). The V and J ends lost 6 bases and 6 bases respectively, with 11 bases between them. CDR1 and CDR2 (germline): MDHEN, SYDVKM. This CDR3 is built from 13 residues. The CDR3 spells CASRWGGAGELFF. The DNA for the CDR3 is TGTGCCAGCAGGTGGGGCGGGGCCGGGGAGCTGTTTTTT.

J is TRBJ2-7 and V is TRBV27; maybe TRBD1 (7 bases). Germline V gene lookup returns CDR1 MNHEY and CDR2 SMNVEV (reference sequence). Trimming took off 8 bases at V and 4 bases at J, with 12 bases between the two ends. The length of the CDR3 is 12 residues. Written as DNA, the CDR3 is TGTGCCAGCGGGCAGGGGGGATACGAGCAGTACTTC. As protein: CASGQGGYEQYF.

J is TRBJ2-3 and V is TRBV7-6; no clear D gene. The germline gives CDR1 SGHVS, CDR2 FNYEAQ. This CDR3 is built from 15 residues. V was trimmed by 1 base and J by 6 bases, leaving 14 bases between them. CDR3 protein: CASSLVSLDSDTQYF. The CDR3 region has the DNA TGTGCCAGCAGCTTAGTTTCGCTAGATTCTGATACGCAGTATTTT.

This clone was counted a few times. The rearrangement uses TRBV5-1 and TRBJ2-7; TRBD2 matches at 10 bases. There are 18 residues in the CDR3. The germline CDR1 and CDR2 sequences are SGHRS and YFSETQ. The V gene end was trimmed by 5 bases and the J gene end by 0 bases; junction bases not matched to a gene: 14. CDR3: CASRRDGGSGGASYEQYF. In DNA form, the CDR3 reads TGCGCCAGCAGGCGTGACGGGGGAAGCGGGGGGGCCTCCTACGAGCAGTACTTC.

The V gene is TRBV11-2, the J gene TRBJ2-5; possible D gene TRBD2, 6 bases. The germline V and J ends were trimmed by 1 base and 1 base, with 13 bases remaining between them. Germline CDR1 and CDR2: SGHAT and FQNNGV. This CDR3 has 16 residues. The CDR3 sequence is CASSLGGGVIQETQYF. The CDR3 DNA sequence: TGTGCCAGCAGCTTAGGCGGCGGGGTTATCCAAGAGACCCAGTACTTC.

The chain couples TRBV10-1 to TRBJ2-5, with 10 bases fitting TRBD2. Germline values: CDR1 WNHNN, CDR2 SYGVQD (reference sequence). This CDR3 spans 15 amino acids. V was pared by 3 bases and J by 4 bases, with 5 bases of the junction left unmatched. Here the CDR3 DNA reads TGCGCCAGCAGTGACAGCCTAGCGGGAGTAGAGACCCAGTACTTC. Translating gives CASSDSLAGVETQYF.

The V call is TRBV7-2, the J call TRBJ2-5; 7 bases align to TRBD2. Gene TRBJ2-7 matches the end of the DNA better, so the J call may be wrong. CDR3 length: 16 residues. Looked up from germline, CDR1 is SGHTA and CDR2 is FQGNSA. CDR3 in DNA: TGTGCCAGCAGCTTAGCGTACGCGGGAGCCTCCTACGAGCAGTACTTC. Translating it yields CASSLAYAGASYEQYF.

The rearrangement links TRBV7-8 to TRBJ2-2; tentatively, D is TRBD2 (5 bases). V lost 5 bases and J 2 bases, leaving 9 bases between the germline ends. CDR1 SGHVS and CDR2 FQNEAQ come from the germline V gene. This CDR3 is 14 amino acids long. As DNA, the CDR3 is TGTGCCAGCAGCATGGACTCAAACACCGGGGAGCTGTTTTTT. It encodes CASSMDSNTGELFF.

The chain is built from TRBV2 and TRBJ1-6; 7 bases fit TRBD1. The CDR3 is 14 amino acids. The junction had 4 bases not matched to a gene; V was cut back by 4 bases and J by 7 bases. The germline V gene encodes CDR1 SNHLY and CDR2 FYNNEI. The CDR3 nucleotides read TGTGCCAGCAGTGTCGGGACAGTGAATTCACCCCTCCACTTT. This codes for CASSVGTVNSPLHF.

This clone was picked up one time. The chain links TRBV9 to TRBJ2-1; 11 bases line up with TRBD2. This CDR3 is built from 17 residues. Germline V lookup: CDR1 SGDLS, CDR2 YYNGEE. V shed 0 bases, J shed 8 bases, and the junction held 10 bases outside the gene matches. The CDR3 bases are TGTGCCAGCAGCGTAGAGTCGTATAGCGGGAGGGTACATGAGCAGTTCTTC. Protein sequence: CASSVESYSGRVHEQFF.

CDR3 nucleotides: TGTGCCAGCAGCGCCGGACAGGGGGCCTTTCAACGATGGGAGCAGTACTTC. It codes for CASSAGQGAFQRWEQYF. The chain couples TRBV7-2 to TRBJ2-7; 11 bases align to TRBD1. This CDR3 is 17 amino acids long. Trimming cost V 5 bases and J 7 bases; bases outside gene matches: 16. CDR1 and CDR2 from the germline V gene are SGHTA and FQGNSA.

This clone has just one count. The rearrangement joins TRBV6-1 to TRBJ1-2; 7 positions agree with TRBD1. V lost 5 bases to trimming and J lost 7 bases; unmatched junction nucleotides: 7. CDR1 MNHNS and CDR2 SASEGT come from the germline V gene. CDR3 length: 13 residues. CDR3 sequence reads: CASSLQTGPGYTF. The CDR3 coding sequence is TGTGCCAGCAGTTTACAGACAGGGCCTGGCTACACCTTC.

The chain is built from TRBV7-3 and TRBJ1-1, with D tentatively TRBD1 (6 bases). The germline V gene has CDR1 SGHTA and CDR2 FQGTGA. The CDR3 is made up of 18 amino acids. V shed 5 bases and J shed 4 bases, with 26 bases lying between them. This chain's CDR3 is CASSPGYGPRGSFTEAFF. For the CDR3, the DNA is TGTGCCAGCAGCCCAGGGTATGGGCCTAGGGGGAGTTTCACTGAAGCTTTCTTT.

The chain carries TRBV9 and TRBJ2-2; weak D call: TRBD2 (5 bases). V was clipped by 4 bases and J by 3 bases, with 16 bases between them. The CDR3 consists of 16 residues. Germline CDR1 and CDR2: SGDLS and YYNGEE. The CDR3 nucleotides are TGTGCCAGCAGCCCATCAATCTCGGGATACACCGGGGAGCTGTTTTTT. Its protein is CASSPSISGYTGELFF.

The genes are TRBV5-6 and TRBJ2-1; 10 bases align to TRBD2. Germline CDR1 and CDR2: SGHDT and YYEEEE. Unmatched junction bases numbered 12, after V lost 3 bases and J lost 6 bases. CDR3 length: 17 residues. The CDR3 DNA is TGTGCCAGCAGCTACTCCGAGGGGAGCGGGAGGGCCAATGAGCAGTTCTTC. The encoded protein is CASSYSEGSGRANEQFF.

The chain employs TRBV4-1 and TRBJ2-1; D is possibly TRBD2 (7 bases). With 4 bases removed from V and 4 bases from J, the gap between germline ends came to 17 bases. This CDR3 has 16 amino acids. The germline V gene encodes CDR1 MGHRA and CDR2 YSYEKL. The CDR3 reads CASSLQEGGGYNEQFF. The CDR3 DNA is TGCGCCAGCAGCCTGCAAGAGGGGGGGGGTTACAATGAGCAGTTCTTC.